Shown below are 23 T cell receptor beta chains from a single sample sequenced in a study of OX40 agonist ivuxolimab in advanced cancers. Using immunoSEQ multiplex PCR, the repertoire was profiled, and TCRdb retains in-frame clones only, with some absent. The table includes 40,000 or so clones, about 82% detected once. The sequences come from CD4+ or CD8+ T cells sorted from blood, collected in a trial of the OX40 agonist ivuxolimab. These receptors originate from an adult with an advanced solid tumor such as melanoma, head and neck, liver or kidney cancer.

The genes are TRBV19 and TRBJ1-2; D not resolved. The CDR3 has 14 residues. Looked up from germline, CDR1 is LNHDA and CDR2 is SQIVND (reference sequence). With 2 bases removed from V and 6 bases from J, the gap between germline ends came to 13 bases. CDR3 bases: TGTGCCAGTAGTATAATGGAGGGTAGAGATGGCTACACCTTC. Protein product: CASSIMEGRDGYTF.

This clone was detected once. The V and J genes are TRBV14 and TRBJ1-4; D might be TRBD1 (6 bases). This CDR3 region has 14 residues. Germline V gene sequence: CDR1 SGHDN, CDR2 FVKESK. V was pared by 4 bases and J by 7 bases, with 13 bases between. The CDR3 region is CASSPEGGREKLFF. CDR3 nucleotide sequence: TGTGCCAGCAGCCCCGAGGGGGGGCGTGAAAAACTGTTTTTT.

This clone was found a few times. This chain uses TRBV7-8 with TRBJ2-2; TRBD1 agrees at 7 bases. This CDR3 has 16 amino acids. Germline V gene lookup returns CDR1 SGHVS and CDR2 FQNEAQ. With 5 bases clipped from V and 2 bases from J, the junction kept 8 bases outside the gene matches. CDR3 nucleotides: TGTGCCAGCAGCCCGAGACAGGGAAGTAACACCGGGGAGCTGTTTTTT. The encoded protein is CASSPRQGSNTGELFF.

CDR3 sequence: CASSTNEETQYF. CDR3 DNA: TGTGCCAGCAGTACTAATGAAGAGACCCAGTACTTC. This chain links TRBV4-2 with TRBJ2-5; D uncertain. Germline V lookup: CDR1 LGHNA, CDR2 YNFKEQ. The CDR3 runs 12 residues. Trimming stripped 6 bases from V and 3 bases from J, with 8 bases between.

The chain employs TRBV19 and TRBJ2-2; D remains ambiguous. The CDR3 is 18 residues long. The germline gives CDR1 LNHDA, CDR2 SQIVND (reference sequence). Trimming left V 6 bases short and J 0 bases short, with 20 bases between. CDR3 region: CASRTPVAGRPNTGELFF. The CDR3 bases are TGTGCCAGTAGGACCCCGGTAGCCGGAAGACCGAACACCGGGGAGCTGTTTTTT.

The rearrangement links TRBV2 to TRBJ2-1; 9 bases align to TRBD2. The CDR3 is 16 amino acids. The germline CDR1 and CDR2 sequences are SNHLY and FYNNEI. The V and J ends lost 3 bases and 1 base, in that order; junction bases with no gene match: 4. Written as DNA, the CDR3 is TGTGCCAGCAGTGAGCAGGGACTAGCTTCCTACAATGAGCAGTTCTTC. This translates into CASSEQGLASYNEQFF.

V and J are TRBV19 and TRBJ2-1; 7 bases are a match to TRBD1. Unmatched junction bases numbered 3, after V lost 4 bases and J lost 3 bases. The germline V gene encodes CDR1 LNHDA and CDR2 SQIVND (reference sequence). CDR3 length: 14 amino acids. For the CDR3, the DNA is TGTGCCAGTAGTAAGGGGGCACACTACAATGAGCAGTTCTTC. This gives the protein CASSKGAHYNEQFF.

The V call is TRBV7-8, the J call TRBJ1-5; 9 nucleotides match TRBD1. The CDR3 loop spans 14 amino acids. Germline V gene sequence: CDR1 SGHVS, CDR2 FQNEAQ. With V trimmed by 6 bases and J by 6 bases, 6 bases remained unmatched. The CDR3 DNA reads TGTGCCAGCAGTCTCACAGGGGGCCCTCAGCCCCAGCATTTT. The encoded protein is CASSLTGGPQPQHF.

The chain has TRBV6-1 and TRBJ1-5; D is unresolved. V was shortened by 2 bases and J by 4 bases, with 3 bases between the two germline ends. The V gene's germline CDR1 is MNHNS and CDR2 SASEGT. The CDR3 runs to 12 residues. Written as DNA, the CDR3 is TGTGCCAGCAGTGAACTTAATCAGCCCCAGCATTTT. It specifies CASSELNQPQHF.

The CDR3 sequence is CASSFGLASNTDTQYF. The CDR3 nucleotides read TGTGCCAGCAGCTTTGGACTAGCGAGTAATACAGATACGCAGTATTTT. The chain combines TRBV5-6 with TRBJ2-3, with TRBD2 matching over 9 bases. The CDR3 is made up of 16 amino acids. J was trimmed by 3 bases and V by 2 bases; bases with no gene match: 7. Germline CDR1 is SGHDT and CDR2 is YYEEEE.

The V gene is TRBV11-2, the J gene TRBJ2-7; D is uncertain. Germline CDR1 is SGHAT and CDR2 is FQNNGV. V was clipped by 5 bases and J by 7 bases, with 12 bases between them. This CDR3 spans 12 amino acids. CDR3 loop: CASSQGRWEQYF. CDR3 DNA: TGTGCCAGCAGCCAAGGTCGGTGGGAGCAGTACTTC. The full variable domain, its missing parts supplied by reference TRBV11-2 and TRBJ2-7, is EAGVAQSPRYKIIEKRQSVAFWCNPISGHATLYWYQQILGQGPKLLIQFQNNGVVDDSQLPKDRFSAERLKGVDSTLKIQPAKLEDSAVYLCASSQGRWEQYFGPGTRLTVT.

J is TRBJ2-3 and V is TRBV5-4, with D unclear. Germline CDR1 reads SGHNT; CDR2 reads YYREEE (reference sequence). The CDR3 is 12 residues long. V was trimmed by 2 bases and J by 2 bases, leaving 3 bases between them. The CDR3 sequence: CASSFSTDTQYF. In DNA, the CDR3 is TGTGCCAGCAGCTTCTCCACAGATACGCAGTATTTT.

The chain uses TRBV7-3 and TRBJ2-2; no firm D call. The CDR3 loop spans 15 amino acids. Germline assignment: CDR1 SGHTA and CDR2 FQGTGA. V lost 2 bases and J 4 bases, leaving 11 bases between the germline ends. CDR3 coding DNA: TGTGCCAGCAGCTTATCGCTGCGGTCCACCGGGGAGCTGTTTTTT. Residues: CASSLSLRSTGELFF.

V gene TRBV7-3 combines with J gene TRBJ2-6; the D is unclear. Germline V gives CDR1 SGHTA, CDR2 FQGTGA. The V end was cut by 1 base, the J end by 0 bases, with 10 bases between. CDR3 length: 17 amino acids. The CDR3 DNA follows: TGTGCCAGCAGCTTAAATCCAGCGAGCTCTGGGGCCAACGTCCTGACTTTC. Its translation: CASSLNPASSGANVLTF.

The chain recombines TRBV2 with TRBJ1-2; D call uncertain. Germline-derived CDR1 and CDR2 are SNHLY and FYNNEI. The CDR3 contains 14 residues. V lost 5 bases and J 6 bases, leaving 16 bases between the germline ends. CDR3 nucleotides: TGTGCCAGCAGTACCCGAGGTTCCGGGGATGGCTACACCTTC. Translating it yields CASSTRGSGDGYTF.

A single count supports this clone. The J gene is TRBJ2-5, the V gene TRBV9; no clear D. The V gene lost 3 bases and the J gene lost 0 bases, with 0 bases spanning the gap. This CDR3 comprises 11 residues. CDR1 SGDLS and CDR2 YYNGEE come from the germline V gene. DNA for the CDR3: TGTGCCAGCAGCGACCAAGAGACCCAGTACTTC. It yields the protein CASSDQETQYF.

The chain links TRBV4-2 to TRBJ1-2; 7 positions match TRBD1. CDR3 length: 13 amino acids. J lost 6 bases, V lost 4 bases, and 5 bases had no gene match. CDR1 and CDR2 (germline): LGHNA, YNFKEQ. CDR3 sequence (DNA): TGTGCCAGCAGCCCGGGACAGTTGCATGGCTACACCTTC. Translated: CASSPGQLHGYTF.

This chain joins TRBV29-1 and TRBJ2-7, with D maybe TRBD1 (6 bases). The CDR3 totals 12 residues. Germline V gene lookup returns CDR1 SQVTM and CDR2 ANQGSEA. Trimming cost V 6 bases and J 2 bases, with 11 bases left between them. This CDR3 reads CSVMTGTYEQYF. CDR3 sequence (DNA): TGCAGCGTCATGACAGGAACCTACGAGCAGTACTTC.

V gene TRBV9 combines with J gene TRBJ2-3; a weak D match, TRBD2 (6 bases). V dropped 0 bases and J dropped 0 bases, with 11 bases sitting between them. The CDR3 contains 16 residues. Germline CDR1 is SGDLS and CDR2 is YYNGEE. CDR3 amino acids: CASSVVASGSTDTQYF. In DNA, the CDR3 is TGTGCCAGCAGCGTAGTGGCCAGCGGGAGCACAGATACGCAGTATTTT.

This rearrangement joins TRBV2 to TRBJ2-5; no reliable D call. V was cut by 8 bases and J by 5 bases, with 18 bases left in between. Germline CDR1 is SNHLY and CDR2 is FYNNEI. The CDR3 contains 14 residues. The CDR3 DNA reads TGTGCCAGCGCCCCTGGTTTTCTCAGGGAGACCCAGTACTTC. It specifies CASAPGFLRETQYF.

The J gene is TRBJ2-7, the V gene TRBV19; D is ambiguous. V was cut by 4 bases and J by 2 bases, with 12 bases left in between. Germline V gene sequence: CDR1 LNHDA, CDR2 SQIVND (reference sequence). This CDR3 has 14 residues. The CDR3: CASSNQPIAYEQYF. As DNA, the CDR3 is TGTGCCAGTAGTAACCAGCCTATCGCCTACGAGCAGTACTTC.

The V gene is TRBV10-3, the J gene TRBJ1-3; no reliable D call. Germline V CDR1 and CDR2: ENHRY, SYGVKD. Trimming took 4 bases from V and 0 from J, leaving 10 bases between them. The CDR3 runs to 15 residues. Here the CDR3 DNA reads TGTGCCATCAGTGCCCCGGGGTCCTCTGGAAACACCATATATTTT. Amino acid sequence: CAISAPGSSGNTIYF.

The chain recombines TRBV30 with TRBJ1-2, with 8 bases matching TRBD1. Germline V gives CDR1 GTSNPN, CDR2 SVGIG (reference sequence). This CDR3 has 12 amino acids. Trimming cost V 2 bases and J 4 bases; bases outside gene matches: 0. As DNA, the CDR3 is TGTGCCTGGAGTACAGGGGGCTATGGCTACACCTTC. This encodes CAWSTGGYGYTF.